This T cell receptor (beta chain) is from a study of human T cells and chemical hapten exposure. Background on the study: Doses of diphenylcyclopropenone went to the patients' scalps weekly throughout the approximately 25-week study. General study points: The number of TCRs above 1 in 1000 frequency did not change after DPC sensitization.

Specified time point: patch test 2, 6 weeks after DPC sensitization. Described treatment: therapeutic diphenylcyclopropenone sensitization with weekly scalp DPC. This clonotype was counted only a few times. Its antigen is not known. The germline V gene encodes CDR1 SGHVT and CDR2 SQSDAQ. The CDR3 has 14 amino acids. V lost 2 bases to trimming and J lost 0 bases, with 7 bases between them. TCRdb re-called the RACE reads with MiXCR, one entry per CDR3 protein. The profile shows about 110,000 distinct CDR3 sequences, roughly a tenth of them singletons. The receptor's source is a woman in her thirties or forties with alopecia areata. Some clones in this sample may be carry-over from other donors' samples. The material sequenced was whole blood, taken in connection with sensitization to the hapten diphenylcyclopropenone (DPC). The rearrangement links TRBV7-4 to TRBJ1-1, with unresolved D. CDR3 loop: CASSLREMNTEAFF. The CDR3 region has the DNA TGTGCCAGCAGCTTACGGGAGATGAACACTGAAGCTTTCTTT.